This TCR beta chain was identified in a study of shared clonotypes between healthy human individuals (TCRdb year 2020). Background on the whole study: The cohort comprised two women and a few men aged 18 to 49 years. Per donor, three plates each were used for CD4 naive and CD4 memory, two for CD8 naive, and one for CD8 memory. The study deeply sequenced blood TCR repertoires of five healthy adults to estimate repertoire size and the extent of clonotype sharing between individuals. To increase sequencing depth and limit assay-specific biases, different laboratories used diverse techniques to prepare libraries and sequence TCR repertoires. Leukapheresis yielded between about 0.85 and 9 billion PBMCs per donor.

CDR1 and CDR2 are drawn from the germline V gene: SNHLY, FYNNEI. Ends trimmed: V by 7 bases, J by 6 bases; bases unmatched to a gene: 5. Taken from cysteine to phenylalanine, the CDR3 has 12 residues. Only CDR3 DNA remains: 36 bases, in frame from the first base. Findings and caveats that apply to the study as a whole: Pairwise subsampling led to the expectation that sequencing depth would affect the degree of clonotype sharing among donors. About 4.5% of naive CD4, 3.5% of naive CD8, around 2.3% of memory CD4, and 0.4% of memory CD8 clonotypes were shared across four donors. Rarefaction of sorted-subset datasets indicated incomplete sequencing despite the large sequencing depth. Naive subsets generally had larger estimated clonotype richness than memory subsets did. Sampling was restricted to blood, and TCR repertoires in tissue are likely to differ from TCR repertoires in blood. The genetic and exposure-history diversity represented was limited by the small number of donors. Higher generation probabilities were observed for clonotypes shared by all four sorted-subset donors than for non-shared clonotypes.

TCR CDR3 regions were amplified from genomic DNA by multiplex PCR using the deep immunoSEQ assay. Extracted genomic DNA from each cell subset was distributed evenly across all wells of several immunoSEQ 96-well plates, and each plate was treated as a replicate. For sorted subsets, approximately 210 ng genomic DNA, equal to tens of thousands of T cell genomes, was loaded into each replicate PCR. The purified libraries were quantified using a Qubit 3.0 fluorometer, sized with a Bioanalyzer 2100, and then quantified again using the KAPA Library Quantification kit. A separate single-read 150-cycle Illumina NextSeq 550 flow cell was used to sequence each immunoSEQ 96-well plate. Per the original workflow: Because the immunoSEQ output included only junctional sequences and no quality scores, the filtering could not be the same as the filtering used for full-length reads. Sequences were annotated with PyIR, a Python wrapper for IgBLAST v1.9, using IMGT germline references to assign V/J genes and CDR3. Reads were removed for weak V/J assignments (E-value above 1e-6), missing CDR3, stop codons, out-of-frame junctions, or ambiguous translated residues. V3J clonotypes were defined by identical inferred V gene, J gene, and CDR3 amino acid sequence. Percentage overlap between repertoires was calculated by dividing the number of shared unique clonotypes by the size of the smaller repertoire. RTK rarefaction, the Chao1 estimator, and Recon v2.1 estimates of unobserved clonotypes were used to assess repertoire richness. Generation probabilities for all TCRbeta clonotypes obtained by the gDNA method from a handful of donors were computed using OLGA. Drawn from immuneACCESS, this table holds only the in-frame rearrangements with V and J called that TCRdb kept. Clones are partly lost; checked studies trace under half to an unresolved V gene and leave the rest unexplained. Clonal size and the V and J genes are those of that table, whereas D and trimming came from the DNA. Across this sample there are 950,000 to 1,100,000 clones, with approximately 68% seen only once. The leading ten clones occupy over 1.3% of the sample.

The donors were healthy, HIV-negative adults with no recently reported acute infections or vaccinations. Every donor was a Caucasian adult living in Nashville, Tennessee, USA. CD4+ T cells were enriched by magnetic negative selection, after which naive cells were positively selected on CD45RA and the negative fraction was taken as the memory subset. Blood was obtained by leukapheresis, after which PBMCs were separated by Ficoll-Histopaque density gradient centrifugation and cryopreserved in liquid nitrogen vapor phase. Analytical flow cytometry was used to check the purity and quantity of each magnetically sorted T cell population. From each sorted fraction, genomic DNA was isolated and quantified by UV absorbance on a Nanodrop 2000c. With respect to this clone: Its cognate antigen has yet to be identified. Base-call qualities are not available, and no considerably larger clone is one nucleotide away.

The specimen sequenced was memory CD4+ T cells sorted from blood. Interpreted using the paper, the cell subset or site label stands for: CD45RA-negative fraction. This TCR came from a man aged 18 to 30 in good health. The chain links TRBV2 with TRBJ2-7; TRBD1 matches 8 bases in the middle. The DNA sequence reads TGTGCCAGCACCCGAGACAGGGGCGAGCAGTACTTC. Its translation reads: CASTRDRGEQYF.